The rows below give T cell receptor beta chains drawn from one sample of a study of blood T cell repertoires in COVID-19. TCRdb's table, derived via immunoSEQ multiplex PCR, lists solely in-frame clones and lacks some. Of over 350,000 clones listed, 85% to 90% were seen once; the top ten hold roughly 4.3%. The sequenced sample consisted of peripheral blood. These receptor sequences come from a woman in her 30s with acute or convalescent COVID-19. Each CDR3 is given with its conserved first and last residue. D genes are given only for firm matches. A clone size is listed for some rows: how often the clone was seen (once, few, many), or a class if it is expanded.

v_call,clone_size,d_call,j_call,cdr3_aa,cdr3_nt
TRBV28,-,-,TRBJ2-7,CASSRLEQGYEQYF,TGTGCCAGCAGTCGGCTAGAGCAAGGCTACGAGCAGTACTTC
TRBV5-1,-,TRBD1,TRBJ2-1,CASSLGWGQEAGNEQFF,TGCGCCAGCAGCCTGGGATGGGGACAGGAAGCAGGCAATGAGCAGTTCTTC
TRBV28,-,-,TRBJ1-1,CASSPGGRTEAFF,TGTGCCAGCAGTCCGGGGGGCCGCACTGAAGCTTTCTTT
TRBV10-3,-,TRBD2,TRBJ2-1,CAIRALAGDTNNEQFF,TGTGCCATCAGAGCACTAGCGGGGGACACAAACAATGAGCAGTTCTTC
TRBV24-1,few,TRBD2,TRBJ2-1,CATSDWSGGDEQFF,TGTGCCACCAGTGATTGGAGCGGGGGTGATGAGCAGTTCTTC
TRBV5-6,-,-,TRBJ2-2,CASSLSMTNLNTGELFF,TGTGCCAGCAGCTTGAGTATGACAAATTTGAACACCGGGGAGCTGTTTTTT
TRBV24-1,-,TRBD1,TRBJ2-3,CATSDPRGSTDTQYF,TGTGCCACCAGTGATCCCAGGGGGAGCACAGATACGCAGTATTTT
TRBV5-5,-,TRBD1,TRBJ1-4,CASSLVEGAEGEKLFF,TGTGCCAGCAGCTTGGTAGAGGGGGCTGAGGGTGAAAAACTGTTTTTT
TRBV12-3/TRBV12-4,-,-,TRBJ2-1,CASSFMRYNEQFF,TGTGCCAGCAGTTTTATGAGGTACAATGAGCAGTTCTTC
TRBV13,-,-,TRBJ1-2,CASSFAENNGYTF,TGTGCCAGCAGCTTCGCGGAAAATAATGGCTACACCTTC
TRBV7-3,-,TRBD2,TRBJ2-3,CASSLMRGDTDTQYF,TGTGCCAGCAGCTTAATGCGGGGGGACACAGATACGCAGTATTTT
TRBV30,-,TRBD1,TRBJ1-5,CAWGTGNSNQPQHF,TGTGCCTGGGGGACAGGAAATAGCAATCAGCCCCAGCATTTT
TRBV5-4,-,-,TRBJ1-2,CASSSNYGYTF,TGTGCCAGCAGCTCGAACTATGGCTACACCTTC
TRBV24-1,-,TRBD2,TRBJ2-1,CATSDRGTSGVNEQFF,TGTGCCACCAGTGACAGGGGGACTAGCGGGGTGAATGAGCAGTTCTTC
TRBV28,-,TRBD1,TRBJ1-5,CASSLQGVRQPQHF,TGTGCCAGCAGTTTACAGGGGGTAAGACAGCCCCAGCATTTT
TRBV5-1,-,-,TRBJ2-7,CASSRTRGTSRSYEQYF,TGCGCCAGCAGCCGAACTCGCGGGACGTCCCGCTCCTACGAGCAGTACTTC
TRBV30,once,-,TRBJ1-3,CAWRRASGNTIYF,TGTGCCTGGAGGCGGGCCTCTGGAAACACCATATATTTT
TRBV4-1,-,TRBD2,TRBJ2-7,CASSRMGGEQYF,TGCGCCAGCAGCCGGATGGGGGGGGAGCAGTACTTC
TRBV2,-,TRBD2,TRBJ2-1,CASSEGLAGGREQFF,TGTGCCAGCAGTGAGGGACTAGCGGGGGGGCGTGAGCAGTTCTTC
TRBV30,-,-,TRBJ1-5,CAWSAKIQDQPQHF,TGTGCCTGGAGCGCAAAAATACAGGACCAGCCCCAGCATTTT
TRBV5-6,-,-,TRBJ1-6,CASSLGPAYNSPLHF,TGTGCCAGCAGCTTGGGGCCAGCCTATAATTCACCCCTCCACTTT
TRBV3-1/TRBV3-2,-,TRBD2,TRBJ2-7,CASSQDRSSGGLSSYEQYF,TGTGCCAGCAGCCAAGATAGAAGTAGCGGGGGATTAAGCTCCTACGAGCAGTACTTC
TRBV27,-,TRBD2,TRBJ2-5,CASSEVQWPGTIKETQYF,TGTGCCAGCAGTGAAGTTCAGTGGCCCGGGACTATTAAAGAGACCCAGTACTTC
TRBV27,-,-,TRBJ1-5,CASSFQGLRSNQPQHF,TGTGCCAGCAGTTTTCAGGGTCTGAGAAGCAATCAGCCCCAGCATTTT
TRBV7-9,-,-,TRBJ1-6,CASSLRQSNSPLHF,TGTGCCAGCAGCTTGAGACAGAGTAATTCACCCCTCCACTTT
TRBV7-2,-,-,TRBJ2-2,CASTDMGGELFF,TGTGCCAGCACCGACATGGGCGGGGAGCTGTTTTTT
TRBV7-2,-,-,TRBJ2-1,CASSLGQPTPPFF,TGTGCCAGCAGCTTGGGACAACCAACCCCTCCGTTCTTC
TRBV4-1,-,-,TRBJ1-6,CASSQVARSSNSPLHF,TGCGCCAGCAGCCAAGTCGCAAGGAGTTCCAATTCACCCCTCCACTTT
TRBV5-4,-,TRBD2,TRBJ2-5,CASSGRTPGGGETQYF,TGTGCCAGCAGCGGACGCACTCCGGGAGGGGGAGAGACCCAGTACTTC
TRBV7-2,-,TRBD2,TRBJ2-7,CASSLVAGGINEQYF,TGTGCCAGCAGCTTAGTAGCGGGGGGTATCAACGAGCAGTACTTC
TRBV27,few,TRBD1,TRBJ1-6,CASSKGTGGSYNSPLHF,TGTGCCAGCAGTAAAGGGACAGGGGGATCCTATAATTCACCCCTCCACTTT
TRBV9,-,-,TRBJ1-6,CASSVGQVNSPLHF,TGTGCCAGCAGCGTTGGTCAGGTAAATTCACCCCTCCACTTT
TRBV2,-,-,TRBJ1-2,CAIRAGAGYGYTF,TGTGCCATCCGAGCGGGGGCCGGCTATGGCTACACCTTC
TRBV19,-,-,TRBJ1-2,CASSMVGQIAYGYTF,TGTGCCAGTAGTATGGTTGGACAGATCGCTTATGGCTACACCTTC
TRBV5-4,-,TRBD2,TRBJ2-1,CASSLTSGGATYNEQFF,TGTGCCAGCAGTTTGACTAGCGGGGGGGCTACCTACAATGAGCAGTTCTTC
TRBV5-4,-,-,TRBJ1-1,CASSLQTQSTEAFF,TGTGCCAGCAGCTTGCAGACACAGAGTACTGAAGCTTTCTTT
TRBV2,-,TRBD2,TRBJ2-2,CASKSSGGVFSGELFF,TGTGCCAGCAAGTCTAGCGGGGGGGTCTTCAGCGGGGAGCTGTTTTTT
TRBV5-1,-,-,TRBJ1-1,CASSWRDGEIKNTEAFF,TGCGCCAGCAGCTGGAGGGACGGGGAAATAAAGAACACTGAAGCTTTCTTT
TRBV10-3,-,-,TRBJ1-1,CAIKGQGKEAFF,TGTGCCATCAAGGGACAAGGGAAAGAAGCTTTCTTT
TRBV28,-,TRBD1,TRBJ1-2,CASSLLGTGGNYGYTF,TGTGCCAGCAGTCTACTCGGGACAGGGGGAAACTATGGCTACACCTTC
TRBV6-1,-,-,TRBJ2-7,CASSEGVGNRDGPYEQYF,TGTGCCAGCAGTGAAGGGGTTGGTAACAGGGACGGGCCCTACGAGCAGTACTTC
TRBV19,-,-,TRBJ1-1,CASSTLTGNTEAFF,TGTGCCAGTAGTACCCTAACAGGGAACACTGAAGCTTTCTTT
TRBV13,-,-,TRBJ1-5,CASSLSGGNQPQHF,TGTGCCAGCAGTCTTTCAGGGGGCAATCAGCCCCAGCATTTT
TRBV2,-,-,TRBJ2-3,CASSYGWSAADTQYF,TGTGCCAGCAGTTACGGGTGGTCGGCCGCAGATACGCAGTATTTT
TRBV30,-,-,TRBJ1-3,CAWSVGGVSGNTIYF,TGTGCCTGGAGTGTAGGCGGGGTCTCTGGAAACACCATATATTTT
TRBV6-5,-,-,TRBJ2-5,CASRAGFGETQYF,TGTGCCAGCAGAGCAGGGTTTGGAGAGACCCAGTACTTC
TRBV2,-,TRBD2,TRBJ2-2,CASDRSGGARSGELFF,TGTGCCAGCGATCGTAGCGGGGGGGCGAGGAGCGGGGAGCTGTTTTTT
TRBV6-5,-,-,TRBJ2-3,CASSYLGDINTQYF,TGTGCCAGCAGTTACTTGGGGGACATCAATACGCAGTATTTT
TRBV6-5,-,TRBD1,TRBJ1-2,CASRKGQGASGYTF,TGTGCCAGCAGAAAAGGACAGGGGGCAAGTGGCTACACCTTC
TRBV18,-,-,TRBJ1-2,CASSQNRDTNYGYTF,TGTGCCAGCTCACAAAACCGGGACACCAACTATGGCTACACCTTC
TRBV25-1,-,-,TRBJ1-4,CASSVGHPTTNEKLFF,TGTGCCAGCAGTGTGGGACATCCAACAACTAATGAAAAACTGTTTTTT
TRBV6-5,-,TRBD2,TRBJ2-1,CASSYSTGGGEQFF,TGTGCCAGCAGTTACTCGACTGGGGGGGGTGAGCAGTTCTTC
TRBV28,-,-,TRBJ1-2,CASSLDPNYGYTF,TGTGCCAGCAGCCTAGACCCTAACTATGGCTACACCTTC
TRBV14,-,-,TRBJ2-2,CASSQVLTGELFF,TGTGCCAGCAGCCAAGTTCTAACTGGGGAGCTGTTTTTT
TRBV19,-,TRBD2,TRBJ2-1,CASKGLAGGLNNEQFF,TGTGCCAGTAAGGGACTAGCGGGGGGATTAAACAATGAGCAGTTCTTC